The 23 T cell receptor beta chains below were found in one sample sequenced in a study of shared clonotypes between healthy human individuals. Measured with immunoSEQ multiplex PCR; TCRdb has only the in-frame clones, and not every one. The table includes approximately 2.3 million clones, approximately 93% detected once. Input material: naive CD4+ T cells from PBMCs. Subset specified: CD45RA+ positively selected. These TCRs come from a man younger than 30 in good health. Some clones in this sample may be carry-over from other donors' samples.

About this clone: This sample includes further DNA sequences coding for the same CDR3. The CDR3 sequence is CASSLTGGTGELFF. Written as DNA, the CDR3 is TGTGCCAGCAGCTTGACAGGGGGCACCGGGGAGCTGTTTTTT. The rearrangement joins TRBV7-3 to TRBJ2-2, with 9 bases fitting TRBD1. The germline gives CDR1 SGHTA, CDR2 FQGTGA. This CDR3 spans 14 amino acids. V was clipped by 3 bases and J by 4 bases; unmatched bases: 0.

The rearrangement joins TRBV7-9 to TRBJ2-7, with D possibly matching TRBD1 (5 bases). CDR1 and CDR2 from the germline V gene are SEHNR and FQNEAQ (reference sequence). V shed 8 bases and J shed 3 bases, with 8 bases lying between them. The CDR3 totals 11 residues. The CDR3 spells CASGAIYEQYF. The DNA of the CDR3 is TGTGCCAGCGGGGCCATCTACGAGCAGTACTTC.

V is TRBV28 and J is TRBJ2-1, with TRBD2 identical over 8 bases. This CDR3 is 17 amino acids long. Germline lookup yields CDR1 MDHEN and CDR2 SYDVKM. Trimming took 6 bases from V and 5 from J; bases not matched to a gene: 15. CDR3 amino acids: CASSPTNSGKGHNEQFF. The CDR3 DNA reads TGTGCCAGCAGCCCGACGAATAGCGGGAAAGGTCACAATGAGCAGTTCTTC.

V gene TRBV19 combines with J gene TRBJ2-7; a possible D gene is TRBD2 (5 bases). This CDR3 has 15 amino acids. CDR1 and CDR2 from the germline V gene are LNHDA and SQIVND (reference sequence). Trimming stripped 3 bases from V and 0 bases from J, with 12 bases between. The CDR3 DNA is TGTGCCAGTAGTATGGTGCTAGCTGTCTCCTACGAGCAGTACTTC. Its translation is CASSMVLAVSYEQYF.

The chain employs TRBV29-1 and TRBJ2-5, with D unclear. The CDR3 runs 12 residues. Germline V gene sequence: CDR1 SQVTM, CDR2 ANQGSEA. Deletions cut 7 bases from V and 2 bases from J, with 11 bases between. CDR3 protein: CSGREGQETQYF. The DNA for the CDR3 is TGCAGCGGGAGAGAAGGACAAGAGACCCAGTACTTC.

This clone was found once. At the DNA level, this CDR3 is encoded by other sequences in the same sample as well. This sequence joins TRBV7-2 and TRBJ1-3, with D uncertain. V lost 5 bases and J 3 bases, leaving 11 bases between the germline ends. The germline V gene has CDR1 SGHTA and CDR2 FQGNSA. CDR3 length: 14 residues. The CDR3 here is CASSLGQIGNTIYF. CDR3 coding DNA: TGTGCCAGCAGCCTCGGGCAAATTGGAAACACCATATATTTT.

Remarks on this clone: Other DNA sequences in this specimen translate into the identical CDR3. This chain connects TRBV11-2 to TRBJ2-7; the D gene is possibly TRBD2 (5 bases). CDR1 is SGHAT, CDR2 FQNNGV, per germline. This CDR3 spans 12 amino acids. With 5 bases removed from V and 4 bases from J, the gap between germline ends came to 9 bases. CDR3: CASSVTGYEQYF. The CDR3 DNA is TGTGCCAGCAGCGTCACGGGGTACGAGCAGTACTTC.

The chain recombines TRBV6-1 with TRBJ2-7; 7 bases are a match to TRBD1. The germline V gene encodes CDR1 MNHNS and CDR2 SASEGT. The ends lost 3 bases at V and 3 bases at J; junction bases unmatched: 5. The CDR3 covers 14 residues. The CDR3 here is CASSDVDRIYEQYF. Written as DNA, the CDR3 is TGTGCCAGCAGTGACGTGGACAGGATCTACGAGCAGTACTTC.

The J gene is TRBJ2-1, the V gene TRBV7-2; no clear D. The CDR3 extends over 14 amino acids. V gave up 0 bases and J gave up 7 bases, with 10 bases separating them. Germline V CDR1 and CDR2: SGHTA, FQGNSA. In nucleotides, the CDR3 is TGTGCCAGCAGCTTAGCCCGGGCGTTGAATGAGCAGTTCTTC. Encoded protein: CASSLARALNEQFF.

The V gene is TRBV28, the J gene TRBJ2-1; TRBD2 matches 11 bases. The CDR3 is 13 amino acids. The germline V gene has CDR1 MDHEN and CDR2 SYDVKM. Trimming took 11 bases from V and 4 from J; bases not matched to a gene: 4. This chain's CDR3 is CALTSGTYNEQFF. The CDR3, as DNA: TGTGCCCTGACTAGCGGGACTTACAATGAGCAGTTCTTC. The full variable domain, rest sourced from reference TRBV28 and TRBJ2-1, is DVKVTQSSRYLVKRTGEKVFLECVQDMDHENMFWYRQDPGLGLRLIYFSYDVKMKEKGDIPEGYSVSREKKERFSLILESASTNQTSMYLCALTSGTYNEQFFGPGTRLTVL.

V usage is TRBV10-3 and J usage is TRBJ2-7; no clear D. CDR1 is ENHRY, CDR2 SYGVKD, per germline. There are 15 residues in the CDR3. V lost 0 bases, J lost 7 bases, and 16 bases lay in between. In DNA, the CDR3 is TGTGCCATCAGTGAGTCAGGCGGAAACCCCGGGGAGCAGTACTTC. Translating it yields CAISESGGNPGEQYF.

The gene calls are TRBV9 and TRBJ1-2, with D possibly being TRBD1 (5 bases). CDR3 size: 12 residues. V lost 3 bases and J lost 13, with 16 bases in between. CDR1 and CDR2 from the germline V gene are SGDLS and YYNGEE. This chain's CDR3 is CASSARGARFTF. CDR3 in DNA: TGTGCCAGCAGCGCCCGGGGCGCGAGATTCACCTTC.

The J gene is TRBJ1-1, the V gene TRBV7-9; D perhaps matches TRBD1 (5 bases). The CDR3 is made up of 16 amino acids. Germline V gives CDR1 SEHNR, CDR2 FQNEAQ (reference sequence). V shed 5 bases and J shed 3 bases, with 19 bases lying between them. The CDR3 DNA sequence: TGTGCCAGCAGCGTTTCTCGGACACCCAGGGACACTGAAGCTTTCTTT. This translates into CASSVSRTPRDTEAFF.

This chain uses TRBV28 with TRBJ2-1; either TRBD1 or TRBD2 may supply D (5 bases each). V lost 10 bases to trimming and J lost 2 bases, with 18 bases between them. The CDR3 contains 15 residues. Germline CDR1 is MDHEN and CDR2 is SYDVKM. The CDR3: CATRAGAGTYNEQFF. In DNA form, the CDR3 reads TGTGCCACGCGTGCCGGGGCAGGCACCTACAATGAGCAGTTCTTC.

The V gene is TRBV7-3, the J gene TRBJ2-5; 7 bases map to TRBD2. Germline V gene sequence: CDR1 SGHTA, CDR2 FQGTGA. Unmatched junction bases numbered 3, after V lost 5 bases and J lost 3 bases. CDR3 size: 13 residues. The DNA for the CDR3 is TGTGCCAGCAGCACCCTAGCGGAAGAGACCCAGTACTTC. Translated: CASSTLAEETQYF.

The V gene is TRBV27, the J gene TRBJ2-5; the D gene is possibly TRBD2 (7 bases). Per germline, CDR1 MNHEY and CDR2 SMNVEV (reference sequence). The V gene lost 9 bases and the J gene lost 6 bases, with 20 bases spanning the gap. The CDR3 sequence is 14 residues long. CDR3: CARGGEVNLKTQYF. DNA of the CDR3: TGTGCCAGAGGGGGGGAGGTGAACCTAAAGACCCAGTACTTC.

The V call is TRBV10-3, the J call TRBJ2-2, with TRBD2 matching 10 bases. The trim removed 6 bases at V and 1 base at J, leaving 29 bases unmatched. There are 24 residues in the CDR3. Germline V lookup: CDR1 ENHRY, CDR2 SYGVKD. The CDR3, as DNA: TGTGCCATCAGGGGAGCCCTCGGATGGCTAGCGGGAGACCGAAGGCGCATGAACACCGGGGAGCTGTTTTTT. Its translation: CAIRGALGWLAGDRRRMNTGELFF.

The rearrangement links TRBV12-2 to TRBJ2-7; the table's D call, TRBD2, has no DNA check behind it. TRBV12-2 counts as a pseudogene. The CDR3 runs to 14 residues. CDR3 DNA sequence: TGTGCAAGTCGGAGGACTAGCGCCTCCTACGAGCAGTACTTC. Its translation: CASRRTSASYEQYF.

The CDR3 nucleotides read TGCGCCAGCAGCCAAGTTGGGAGCGGGAAGGGCTACACCTTC. Residues: CASSQVGSGKGYTF. V usage is TRBV4-3 and J usage is TRBJ1-2; no firm D call. CDR1 and CDR2 from the germline V gene are LGHNA and YSLEER. V dropped 1 base and J dropped 8 bases, with 14 bases sitting between them. The CDR3 length is 14 residues.

The rearrangement links TRBV14 to TRBJ2-3, with D possibly TRBD2 on 5 matching bases. The CDR3 loop spans 15 amino acids. V lost 4 bases and J lost 3, with 14 bases in between. Germline lookup yields CDR1 SGHDN and CDR2 FVKESK. The CDR3 sequence is CASSLVRGGTDTQYF. The CDR3 DNA reads as TGTGCCAGCAGCCTGGTCCGAGGCGGGACAGATACGCAGTATTTT. Complete variable domain (other parts from reference TRBV14 and TRBJ2-3): EAGVTQFPSHSVIEKGQTVTLRCDPISGHDNLYWYRRVMGKEIKFLLHFVKESKQDESGMPNNRFLAERTGGTYSTLKVQPAELEDSGVYFCASSLVRGGTDTQYFGPGTRLTVL.

The gene calls are TRBV6-1 and TRBJ2-5; a possible D gene is TRBD2 (6 bases). This CDR3 contains 15 residues. Germline CDR1 is MNHNS and CDR2 is SASEGT. V was clipped by 2 bases and J by 5 bases, with 15 bases between them. CDR3 in DNA: TGTGCCAGCAGTGAAACATGGGGGGAATGGGAGACCCAGTACTTC. It specifies CASSETWGEWETQYF.

The chain uses TRBV28 and TRBJ2-3; D remains unclear. The V and J ends lost 2 bases and 2 bases respectively, with 11 bases between them. CDR3 size: 15 residues. Germline loops: CDR1 MDHEN, CDR2 SYDVKM. CDR3 sequence reads: CASSLASTATDTQYF. Written as DNA, the CDR3 is TGTGCCAGCAGTTTAGCTTCAACAGCCACAGATACGCAGTATTTT.

The chain links TRBV18 to TRBJ1-3; D call uncertain. V was trimmed by 0 bases and J by 4 bases, leaving 7 bases between them. Germline values: CDR1 KGHSH, CDR2 LQKENI. The CDR3 length is 14 residues. The CDR3 nucleotides are TGTGCCAGCTCACCACCGGATCGCGGAAACACCATATATTTT. Its protein product is CASSPPDRGNTIYF.